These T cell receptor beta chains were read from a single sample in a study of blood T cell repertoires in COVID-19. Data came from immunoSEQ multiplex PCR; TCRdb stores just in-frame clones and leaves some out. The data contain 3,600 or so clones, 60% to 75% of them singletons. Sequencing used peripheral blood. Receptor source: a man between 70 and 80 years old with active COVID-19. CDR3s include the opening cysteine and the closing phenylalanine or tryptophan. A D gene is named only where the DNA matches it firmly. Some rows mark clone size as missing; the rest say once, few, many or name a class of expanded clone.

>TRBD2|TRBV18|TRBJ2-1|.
TGTGCCAGCTCACCCAGTACCACAGCGATGCGGGGGTACAATGAGCAGTTCTTC
CASSPSTTAMRGYNEQFF
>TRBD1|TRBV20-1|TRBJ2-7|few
TGCAGTGCTAGTGGACAGGGCGAGCAGTACTTC
CSASGQGEQYF
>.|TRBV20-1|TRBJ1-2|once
TGCAGTGCTAGTACCGGACAATCTAACTATGGCTACACCTTC
CSASTGQSNYGYTF
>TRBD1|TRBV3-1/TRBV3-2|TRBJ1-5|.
TGTGCCAGCGCGACAGGGGCCGATCAGCCCCAGCATTTT
CASATGADQPQHF
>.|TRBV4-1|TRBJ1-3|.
TGCGCCAGCAGCCAGGAAAACCTTCGGGTATACGCTGGAAACACCATATATTTT
CASSQENLRVYAGNTIYF
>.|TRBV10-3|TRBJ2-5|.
TGTGCCATCAGTGATCGTGGGGGAGAGGGAGGAGAGACCCAGTACTTC
CAISDRGGEGGETQYF
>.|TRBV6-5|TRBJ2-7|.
TGTGCCAGCACCGGGGGGGGACAGGGACCCTACGAGCAGTACTTC
CASTGGGQGPYEQYF
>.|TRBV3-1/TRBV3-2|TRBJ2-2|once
TGTGCCAGCAGCCAAGATCTCAGGGTGGCCGGGGAGCTGTTTTTT
CASSQDLRVAGELFF
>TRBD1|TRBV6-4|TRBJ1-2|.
TGTGCCAGCCGACTGACAGGGGCTGGTGGCTACACCTTC
CASRLTGAGGYTF
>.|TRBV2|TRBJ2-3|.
TGTGCCAGCAGTGAGGCAAGAAGCACAGATACGCAGTATTTT
CASSEARSTDTQYF
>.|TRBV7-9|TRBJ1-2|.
TGTGCCAGCAGCTTAAACGCAGGGGTAAAGTATGGCTACACCTTC
CASSLNAGVKYGYTF
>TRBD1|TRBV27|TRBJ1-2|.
TGTGCCAGCAGTTTTGGGACAGGGGATGGCTACACCTTC
CASSFGTGDGYTF
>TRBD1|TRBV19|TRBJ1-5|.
TGTGCCAGTAGTATGTACCCGACAGGGCGCGATAGCAATCAGCCCCAGCATTTT
CASSMYPTGRDSNQPQHF
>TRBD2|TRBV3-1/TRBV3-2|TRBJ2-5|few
TGTGCCAGCAGCCAAGATTTCCGGGGGGTCGAGACCCAGTACTTC
CASSQDFRGVETQYF
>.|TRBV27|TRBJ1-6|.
TGTGCCAGCTCTATCGGGGGGTTCTATTCACCCCTCCACTTT
CASSIGGFYSPLHF
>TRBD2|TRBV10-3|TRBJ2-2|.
TGTGCCATCAGTGACGGGACTACGAACACCGGGGAGCTGTTTTTT
CAISDGTTNTGELFF
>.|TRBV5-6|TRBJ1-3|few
TGTGCCAGCAGCTTCTACAGTGTCTCTGGAAACACCATATATTTT
CASSFYSVSGNTIYF
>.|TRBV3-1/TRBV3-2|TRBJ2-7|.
TGTGCCAGCAGACCCACCCAGGGCTACGAGCAGTACTTC
CASRPTQGYEQYF
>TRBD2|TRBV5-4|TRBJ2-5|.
TGTGCCAGCAGCTTCCCCGGGAGGGAGACCCAGTACTTC
CASSFPGRETQYF
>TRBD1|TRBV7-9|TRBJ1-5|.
TGTGCCAGCAGCTTAGCTACAGGGGATCAGCCCCAGCATTTT
CASSLATGDQPQHF
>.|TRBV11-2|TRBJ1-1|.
TGTGCCAGCAGCCGCCCGGACACGTCGAACACTGAAGCTTTCTTT
CASSRPDTSNTEAFF
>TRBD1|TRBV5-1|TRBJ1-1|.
TGCGCCAGCAGCGAAGGGACAGGGGGCTGGATAGCTGAAGCTTTCTTT
CASSEGTGGWIAEAFF
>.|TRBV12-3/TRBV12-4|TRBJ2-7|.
TGTGCCAGCAGGCTAAATACAGACTACGAGCAGTACTTC
CASRLNTDYEQYF
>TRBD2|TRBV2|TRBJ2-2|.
TGTGCCAGCAGCCCCAGCGGGAGTGGGACCGGGGAGCTGTTTTTT
CASSPSGSGTGELFF
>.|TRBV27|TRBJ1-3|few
TGTGCCAGCAAGCTTTCCACCCGAAACTCTGGAAACACCATATATTTT
CASKLSTRNSGNTIYF
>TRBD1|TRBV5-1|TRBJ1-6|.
TGCGCCAGCAGCTTGGGGGGACAGGGGAATAATTCACCCCTCCACTTT
CASSLGGQGNNSPLHF
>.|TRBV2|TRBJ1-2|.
TGTGCCAGCAGTGAAAGCTATGGTCGGTGGACTCTGGCTAACTATGGCTACACCTTC
CASSESYGRWTLANYGYTF
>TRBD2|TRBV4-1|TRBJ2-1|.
TGCGCCAGCAGCTTGAGCGGGAGGGTCTACAATGAGCAGTTCTTC
CASSLSGRVYNEQFF
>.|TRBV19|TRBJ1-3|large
TGTGCCAGTAGTCTACAGGGAATCGCCTCTGGAAACACCATATATTTT
CASSLQGIASGNTIYF
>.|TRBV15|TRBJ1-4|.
TGTGCCACCAGCAGAGATCCGGGGGGGCGGCCTAATGAAAAACTGTTTTTT
CATSRDPGGRPNEKLFF
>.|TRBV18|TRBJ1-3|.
TGTGCCAGCTCACCCGGGTACTCTGGAAACACCATATATTTT
CASSPGYSGNTIYF
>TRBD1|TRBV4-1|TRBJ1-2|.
TGCGCCAGCAGCCAAACGACAGGGGGGGCTTATGGCTACACCTTC
CASSQTTGGAYGYTF
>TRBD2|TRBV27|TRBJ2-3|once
TGTGCCAGCAGTTTATCGTGGACGGGAGGGCCTAGCACAGATACGCAGTATTTT
CASSLSWTGGPSTDTQYF
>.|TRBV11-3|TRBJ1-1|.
TGTGCCAGCAGCTTAGACAGGGACACTGAAGCTTTCTTT
CASSLDRDTEAFF
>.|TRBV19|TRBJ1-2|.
TGTGCCAGTAGTATTCGAGATCGGTACACCTTC
CASSIRDRYTF
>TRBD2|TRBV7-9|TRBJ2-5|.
TGTGCTATAGCGGGGGGAGTGAAGATGGGGACCCAGTACTTC
CAIAGGVKMGTQYF
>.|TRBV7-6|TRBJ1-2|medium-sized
TGTGCCAGCAGCTTAGAGGAGACAGGCTCCCATGGCTACACCTTC
CASSLEETGSHGYTF
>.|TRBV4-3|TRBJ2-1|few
TGCGCCAGCAGCCAGAGAACAGATAACGGCAATGAGCAGTTCTTC
CASSQRTDNGNEQFF
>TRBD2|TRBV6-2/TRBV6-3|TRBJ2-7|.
TGTGCCAGCAGCTCTCGGACTAGCGGGAGATACGAGCAGTACTTC
CASSSRTSGRYEQYF
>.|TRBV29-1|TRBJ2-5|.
TGCAGCGTTCGGACAGATGGGGAGACCCAGTACTTC
CSVRTDGETQYF
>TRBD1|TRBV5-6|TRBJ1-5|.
TGTGCCAGCAGCCAGGGGGTAAGCAATCAGCCCCAGCATTTT
CASSQGVSNQPQHF